The sample holds one count of the clone carrying this T cell receptor (beta chain). The antigen remains unidentified. Per the germline V gene, CDR1 is MNHEY and CDR2 is SMNVEV (reference sequence). The length of the CDR3 is 14 residues. Trimming left V 6 bases short and J 2 bases short, with 14 bases between. The sample comes from a study of T cells in Graves' hyperthyroidism and ophthalmopathy. Amplified regions were TCR beta CDR3 sequences from RNA transcripts. The study used the HTBI primer set for a first-round RT-PCR of the TCR CDR3. TCRdb passed the multiplex PCR reads through MiXCR, listing each CDR3 protein once. The sample records 350,000 to 450,000 distinct CDR3 sequences, about 15% being singletons. The study's findings and limits: Most thyroid clonotypes expanded above 0.001 appeared in blood too.

The rearrangement joins TRBV27 to TRBJ2-7, with D maybe TRBD1 (6 bases). The sequence was obtained from a woman younger than 45 with Graves' hyperthyroidism that later progressed to Graves' ophthalmopathy. The sample was blood. The CDR3 reads CASRGRQAPYEQYF. The CDR3, as DNA: TGTGCCAGCAGGGGGAGACAGGCCCCCTACGAGCAGTACTTC.